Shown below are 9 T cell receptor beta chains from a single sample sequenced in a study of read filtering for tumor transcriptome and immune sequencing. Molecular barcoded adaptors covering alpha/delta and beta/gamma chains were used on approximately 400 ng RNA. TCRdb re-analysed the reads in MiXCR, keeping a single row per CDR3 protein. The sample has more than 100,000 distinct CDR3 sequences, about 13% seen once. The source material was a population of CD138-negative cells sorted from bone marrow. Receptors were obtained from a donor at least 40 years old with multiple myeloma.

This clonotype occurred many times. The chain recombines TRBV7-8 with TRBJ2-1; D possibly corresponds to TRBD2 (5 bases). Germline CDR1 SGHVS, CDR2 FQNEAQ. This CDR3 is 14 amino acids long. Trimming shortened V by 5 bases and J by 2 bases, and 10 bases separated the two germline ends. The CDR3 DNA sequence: TGTGCCAGCAGCGCCAGCGGAACCTACAATGAGCAGTTCTTC. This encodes CASSASGTYNEQFF.

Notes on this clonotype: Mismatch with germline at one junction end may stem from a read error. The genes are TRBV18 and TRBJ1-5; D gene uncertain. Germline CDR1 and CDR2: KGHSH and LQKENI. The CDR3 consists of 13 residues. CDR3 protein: CASSSGSNQPQRF. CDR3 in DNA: TGTGCCAGCTCATCTGGGAGCAATCAGCCCCAGCGTTTT.

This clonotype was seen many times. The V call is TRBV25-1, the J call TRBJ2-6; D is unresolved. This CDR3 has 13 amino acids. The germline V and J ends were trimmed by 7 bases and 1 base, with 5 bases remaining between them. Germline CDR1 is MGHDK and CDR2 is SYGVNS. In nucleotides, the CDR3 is TGTGCCAGCAAACTTTCTGGGGCCAACGTCCTGACTTTC. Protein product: CASKLSGANVLTF.

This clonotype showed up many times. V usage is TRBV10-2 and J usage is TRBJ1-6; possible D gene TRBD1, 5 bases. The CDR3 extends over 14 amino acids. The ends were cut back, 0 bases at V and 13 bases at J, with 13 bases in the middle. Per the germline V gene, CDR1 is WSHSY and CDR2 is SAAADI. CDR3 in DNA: TGCGCCAGCAGTGAGTCAGGCCAGCGGGGGCCCCTCCACTTT. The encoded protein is CASSESGQRGPLHF.

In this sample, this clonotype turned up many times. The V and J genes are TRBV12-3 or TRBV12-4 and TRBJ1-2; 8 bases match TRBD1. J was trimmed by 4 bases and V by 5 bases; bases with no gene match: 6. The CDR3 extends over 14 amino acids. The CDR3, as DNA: TGTGCCAGCAGTACCGGGACAGGACCCTATGGCTACACCTTC. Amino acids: CASSTGTGPYGYTF.

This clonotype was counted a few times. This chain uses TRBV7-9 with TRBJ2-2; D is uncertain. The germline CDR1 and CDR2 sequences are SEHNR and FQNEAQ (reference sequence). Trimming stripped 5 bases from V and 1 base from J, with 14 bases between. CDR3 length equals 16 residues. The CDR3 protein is CASSPENALNTGELFF. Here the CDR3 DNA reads TGTGCCAGCAGCCCTGAGAACGCATTGAACACCGGGGAGCTGTTTTTT.

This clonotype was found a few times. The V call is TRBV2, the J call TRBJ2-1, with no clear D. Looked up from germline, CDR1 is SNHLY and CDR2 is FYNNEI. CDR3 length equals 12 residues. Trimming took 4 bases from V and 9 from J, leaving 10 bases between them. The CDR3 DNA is TGTGCCAGCAGTGCCGTTAGTGTTGAGCAGTTCTTC. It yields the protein CASSAVSVEQFF.

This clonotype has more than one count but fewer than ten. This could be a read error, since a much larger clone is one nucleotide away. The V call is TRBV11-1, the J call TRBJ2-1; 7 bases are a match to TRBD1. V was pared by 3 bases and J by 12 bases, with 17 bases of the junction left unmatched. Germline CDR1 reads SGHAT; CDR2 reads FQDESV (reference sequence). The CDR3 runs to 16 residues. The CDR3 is CASSFTGTAVIGGQFF. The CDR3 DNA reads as TGTGCCAGCAGCTTCACCGGGACAGCCGTAATTGGTGGGCAGTTCTTC.

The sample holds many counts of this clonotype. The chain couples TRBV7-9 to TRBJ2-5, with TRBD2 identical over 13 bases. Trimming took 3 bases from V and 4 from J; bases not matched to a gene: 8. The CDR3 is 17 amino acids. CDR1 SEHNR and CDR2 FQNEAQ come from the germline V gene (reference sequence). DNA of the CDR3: TGTGCCAGCAGCTTCCCGACTAGCGGGAGGTTGGGAGAGACCCAGTACTTC. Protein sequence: CASSFPTSGRLGETQYF.